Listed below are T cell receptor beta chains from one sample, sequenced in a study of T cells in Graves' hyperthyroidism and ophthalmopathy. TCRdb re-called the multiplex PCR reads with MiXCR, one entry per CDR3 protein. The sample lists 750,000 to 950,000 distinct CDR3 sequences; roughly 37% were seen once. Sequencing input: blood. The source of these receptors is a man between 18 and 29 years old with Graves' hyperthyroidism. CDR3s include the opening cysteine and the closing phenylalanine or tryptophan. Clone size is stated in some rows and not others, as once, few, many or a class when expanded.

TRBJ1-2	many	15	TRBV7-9	CASSLGFRGDYGYTF
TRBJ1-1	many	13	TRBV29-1	CSVTGEENTEAFF
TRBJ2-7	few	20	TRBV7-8	CASSFIKGVLPGQGVYEQYF
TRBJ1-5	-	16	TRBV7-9	CASSGGRQYSNQPQHF
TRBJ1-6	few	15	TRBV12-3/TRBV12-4	CASSYRKPYNSPLHF
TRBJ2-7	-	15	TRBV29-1	CSVGPGTSGNYEQYF
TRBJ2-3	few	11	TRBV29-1	CSVQGSDTQYF
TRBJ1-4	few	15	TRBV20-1	CSAPPGNGGNEKLFF
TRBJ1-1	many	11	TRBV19	CASRRNTEAFF
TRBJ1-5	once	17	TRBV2	CATSALRQGASNQPQHF
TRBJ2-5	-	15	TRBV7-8	CASSSWTSGGETQYF
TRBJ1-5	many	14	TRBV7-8	CASSLEYRGQPQHF
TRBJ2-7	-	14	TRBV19	CASKDKLFSYEQYF
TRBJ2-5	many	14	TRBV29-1	CSVSGTDHQETQYF
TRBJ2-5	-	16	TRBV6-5	CASSYSMVAGQETQYF
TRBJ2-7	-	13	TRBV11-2	CASRTVGSYEQYF
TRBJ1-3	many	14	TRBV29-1	CSVEHGSSGNTIYF
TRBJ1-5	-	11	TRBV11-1	CARIGDQPQHF
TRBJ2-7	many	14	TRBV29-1	CSVEWGDRSYEQYF
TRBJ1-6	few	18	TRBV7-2	CASSLVPPRATYNSPLHF
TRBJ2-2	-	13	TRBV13	CASWAANTGELFF
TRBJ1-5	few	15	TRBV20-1	CSASDRGLFGQPQHF
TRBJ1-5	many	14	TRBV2	CASTGGQGNQPQHF
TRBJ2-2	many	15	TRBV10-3	CAISRDSLNTGELFF
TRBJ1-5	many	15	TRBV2	CATRAGGTSNQPQHF
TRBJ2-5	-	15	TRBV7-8	CASSLDSGKGETQYF
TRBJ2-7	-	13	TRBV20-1	CSAPWSGTYEQYF
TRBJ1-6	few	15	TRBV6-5	CASSYSIQVDSPLHF
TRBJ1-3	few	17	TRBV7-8	CASSPGTGETSGNTIYF
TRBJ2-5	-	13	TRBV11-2	CASSWTGTGAQYF
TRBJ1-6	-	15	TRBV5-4	CASSHDDRNNSPLHF
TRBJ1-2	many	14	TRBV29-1	CSVEESLLYYGYTF
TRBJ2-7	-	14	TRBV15	CAASNILASYEQYF
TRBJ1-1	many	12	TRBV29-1	CSAVERNTEAFF
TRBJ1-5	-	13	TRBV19	CATRRSWNQPQHF
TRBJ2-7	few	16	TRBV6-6	CASSTLRTATPYEQYF
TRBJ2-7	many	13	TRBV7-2	CASSNAGEDEQYF
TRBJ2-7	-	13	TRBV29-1	CSVAGTGSGELYF
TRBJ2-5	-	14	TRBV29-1	CSVEWVGTLETQYF
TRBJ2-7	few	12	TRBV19	CASGTGVDEQYF
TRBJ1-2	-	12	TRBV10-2	CAAFQSPDGYTF
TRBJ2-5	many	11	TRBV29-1	CSVESGETQYF
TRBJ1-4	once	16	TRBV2	CASTRSRAGGNEKLVF
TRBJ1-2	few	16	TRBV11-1	CASSPFGTGDGSGYTF
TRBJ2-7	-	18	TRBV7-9	CASSLVKSASGGSYEQYF
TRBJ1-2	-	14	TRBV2	CASKGTAVNYGYTF
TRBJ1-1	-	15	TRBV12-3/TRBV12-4	CASSPLGVGNTEAFF
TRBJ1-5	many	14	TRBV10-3	CASSEGPGNQPQHF
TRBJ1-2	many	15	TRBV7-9	CASSFYDSFDYGYTF
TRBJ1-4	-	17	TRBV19	CASNTRDRVATNEKLFF
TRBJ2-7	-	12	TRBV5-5	CASSVDRTEQYF
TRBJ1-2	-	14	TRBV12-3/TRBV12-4	CASSPGQGAHGYTF
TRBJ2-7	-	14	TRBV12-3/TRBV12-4	CASSLAVEIHEQYF
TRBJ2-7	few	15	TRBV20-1	CSASQPNEGSYEQYF
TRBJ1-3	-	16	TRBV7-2	CASSLSRGGSGNTIYF
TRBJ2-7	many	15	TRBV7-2	CASSQSLTGDYEQYF
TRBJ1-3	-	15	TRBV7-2	CASSLALGPMNTIYF